The 16 T cell receptor beta chains in this list originate from one sample, sequenced in a study of T cell responses to AZD1222 COVID-19 vaccine. Here immunoSEQ multiplex PCR was the method, and the copy in TCRdb shows in-frame clones only, minus some. The sample includes 66,000 or so clones, roughly 90% of them seen just once. Sequencing was performed on peripheral blood, taken on day 0 of AZD1222 vaccination. These receptors were obtained from an adult in good health.

This chain connects TRBV11-2 to TRBJ1-6, with unresolved D. The CDR3 extends over 15 amino acids. With 7 bases removed from V and 0 bases from J, the gap between germline ends came to 10 bases. Per germline, CDR1 SGHAT and CDR2 FQNNGV. CDR3 coding DNA: TGTGCCAGCACCCGGACCAGCTCCTATAATTCACCCCTCCACTTT. Protein: CASTRTSSYNSPLHF.

The chain uses TRBV12-3 or TRBV12-4 and TRBJ2-7; either TRBD1 or TRBD2 may fit D (5 bases each). V lost 4 bases and J 2 bases, leaving 9 bases between the germline ends. The CDR3 length is 13 residues. The CDR3 DNA is TGTGCCAGCAGTTCCGGGACCACCTACGAGCAGTACTTC. It yields the protein CASSSGTTYEQYF.

This chain connects TRBV19 to TRBJ2-3, with unresolved D. V lost 4 bases to trimming and J lost 6 bases, with 14 bases between them. Germline loops: CDR1 LNHDA, CDR2 SQIVND (reference sequence). CDR3 length equals 14 residues. CDR3 bases: TGTGCCAGTAGTAGGGCCGCCCGTTCGGATACGCAGTATTTT. Translated: CASSRAARSDTQYF. Full variable domain (remainder filled in from reference TRBV19 and TRBJ2-3): DGGITQSPKYLFRKEGQNVTLSCEQNLNHDAMYWYRQDPGQGLRLIYYSQIVNDFQKGDIAEGYSVSREKKESFPLTVTSAQKNPTAFYLCASSRAARSDTQYFGPGTRLTVL.

V gene TRBV9 combines with J gene TRBJ1-4, with D unresolved. V lost 0 bases, J lost 8 bases, and 14 bases lay in between. CDR3 size: 15 residues. The germline V gene has CDR1 SGDLS and CDR2 YYNGEE. Written as DNA, the CDR3 is TGTGCCAGCAGCGTAGACGGGCAGCCAGTCGAAAAACTGTTTTTT. Its protein product is CASSVDGQPVEKLFF.

This chain connects TRBV5-4 to TRBJ2-1; TRBD1 aligns across 7 bases. V was clipped by 0 bases and J by 7 bases; unmatched bases: 10. Looked up from germline, CDR1 is SGHNT and CDR2 is YYREEE (reference sequence). The CDR3 length is 16 residues. CDR3 in amino acids: CASSLAGWTGNNEQFF. The CDR3 bases are TGTGCCAGCAGCTTGGCAGGATGGACAGGTAATAATGAGCAGTTCTTC.

V is TRBV4-1 and J is TRBJ2-2, with TRBD1 matching 9 bases. The germline gives CDR1 MGHRA, CDR2 YSYEKL. The trim removed 0 bases at V and 0 bases at J, leaving 5 bases unmatched. The CDR3 consists of 18 residues. The CDR3 coding sequence is TGCGCCAGCAGCCAAGAAGGGACAGGGCTCGCGAACACCGGGGAGCTGTTTTTT. It is translated as CASSQEGTGLANTGELFF.

The V gene is TRBV2, the J gene TRBJ1-6, with no clear D. The V gene's germline CDR1 is SNHLY and CDR2 FYNNEI. Trimming cost V 7 bases and J 13 bases, with 14 bases left between them. The CDR3 consists of 12 residues. The CDR3 bases are TGTGCCAGCACTGACTCCCTAGGGCCCCTCCACTTT. Residues: CASTDSLGPLHF.

The rearrangement uses TRBV7-2 and TRBJ2-3; no definite D call. This CDR3 has 14 amino acids. Germline V gives CDR1 SGHTA, CDR2 FQGNSA. Trimming removed 0 bases from V and 0 bases from J, with 4 bases in between. The CDR3 DNA reads as TGTGCCAGCAGCTTAGCGGGGAGCACAGATACGCAGTATTTT. This sequence encodes CASSLAGSTDTQYF.

The chain links TRBV4-3 to TRBJ1-1; no firm D call. The length of the CDR3 is 14 residues. V lost 0 bases to trimming and J lost 10 bases, with 15 bases between them. Per germline, CDR1 LGHNA and CDR2 YSLEER. CDR3 amino acids: CASSQDFEPLRAFF. CDR3 nucleotides: TGCGCCAGCAGCCAAGATTTCGAGCCCTTGAGAGCTTTCTTT.

The V and J genes are TRBV7-2 and TRBJ2-5; D gene unclear. V lost 4 bases, J lost 2 bases, and 2 bases lay in between. Germline loops: CDR1 SGHTA, CDR2 FQGNSA. CDR3 length equals 11 residues. The CDR3 region is CASSSQETQYF. The CDR3 DNA is TGTGCCAGCAGCTCACAAGAGACCCAGTACTTC.

V usage is TRBV6-5 and J usage is TRBJ2-2; D is perhaps TRBD1 (6 bases). The germline V and J ends were trimmed by 6 bases and 0 bases, with 8 bases remaining between them. This CDR3 spans 14 amino acids. From germline, CDR1 is MNHEY and CDR2 SVGAGI. This CDR3 reads CASRGHPNTGELFF. As DNA, the CDR3 is TGTGCCAGCAGGGGACACCCGAACACCGGGGAGCTGTTTTTT.

The chain employs TRBV29-1 and TRBJ2-5; D remains unclear. Germline-derived CDR1 and CDR2 are SQVTM and ANQGSEA. CDR3 size: 13 residues. V dropped 6 bases and J dropped 1 base, with 12 bases sitting between them. The CDR3, as DNA: TGCAGCGTGTTGACAATCTTCCAAGAGACCCAGTACTTC. Translating it yields CSVLTIFQETQYF.

The V gene is TRBV27, the J gene TRBJ2-2; maybe TRBD1 (5 bases). CDR1 is MNHEY and CDR2 is SMNVEV in the germline V gene (reference sequence). The CDR3 sequence is 15 residues long. V was clipped by 2 bases and J by 2 bases, with 9 bases between them. Here the CDR3 DNA reads TGTGCCAGCAGTTTAAGGCAGGGTAACACCGGGGAGCTGTTTTTT. Encoded protein: CASSLRQGNTGELFF.

The chain carries TRBV6-2 or TRBV6-3 and TRBJ1-2, with D perhaps TRBD1 (5 bases). This CDR3 comprises 14 residues. V was pared by 0 bases and J by 7 bases, with 12 bases between. Germline lookup yields CDR1 MNHEY and CDR2 SVGEGT. The CDR3 sequence is CASSYSLRESGYTF. CDR3 coding DNA: TGTGCCAGCAGTTACTCGCTCAGGGAAAGTGGCTACACCTTC.

The chain links TRBV15 to TRBJ1-3, with 7 positions matching TRBD1. The CDR3 extends over 17 amino acids. Germline values: CDR1 LNHNV, CDR2 YYDKDF (reference sequence). V shed 5 bases, J shed 0 bases, and the junction held 10 bases outside the gene matches. The CDR3 DNA reads as TGTGCCACCAGCCGTGGGACAGTCCACGGCTCTGGAAACACCATATATTTT. Protein sequence: CATSRGTVHGSGNTIYF. Filled out from reference TRBV15 and TRBJ1-3, the complete variable domain reads DAMVIQNPRYQVTQFGKPVTLSCSQTLNHNVMYWYQQKSSQAPKLLFHYYDKDFNNEADTPDNFQSRRPNTSFCFLDIRSPGLGDTAMYLCATSRGTVHGSGNTIYFGEGSWLTVV.

The chain joins TRBV7-9 to TRBJ1-5; D possibly corresponds to TRBD1 (6 bases). Germline loops: CDR1 SEHNR, CDR2 FQNEAQ (reference sequence). Trimming pared 5 bases from V and 5 bases from J, leaving 10 bases between. This CDR3 is built from 13 residues. CDR3 coding DNA: TGTGCCAGCAGCAATAACAGGGATCAGCCCCAGCATTTT. Translation: CASSNNRDQPQHF.